A single sample is the source of the 18 T cell receptor beta chains below, sequenced in a study of blood T cell repertoires in COVID-19. Using immunoSEQ multiplex PCR, the repertoire was profiled, and TCRdb retains in-frame clones only, with some absent. This sample carries around 150,000 clones, roughly 82% of them seen once, and the ten largest clones take more than 2%. Sample: peripheral blood. Receptors originate from a man between 65 and 79 years old with acute or convalescent COVID-19.

The chain couples TRBV19 to TRBJ1-2, with TRBD1 identical over 7 bases. V lost 5 bases to trimming and J lost 4 bases; unmatched junction nucleotides: 13. The CDR3 contains 16 residues. Looked up from germline, CDR1 is LNHDA and CDR2 is SQIVND (reference sequence). The CDR3 DNA is TGTGCCAGTAGTCCCTGGGATCCTCAGGGGGTCTATGGCTACACCTTC. Its protein is CASSPWDPQGVYGYTF.

The rearrangement links TRBV10-3 to TRBJ2-1; 8 bases match TRBD2. With 4 bases clipped from V and 1 base from J, the junction kept 12 bases outside the gene matches. The CDR3 runs 18 residues. CDR1 is ENHRY and CDR2 is SYGVKD in the germline V gene. CDR3 loop: CAISGPTNREGSYNEQFF. CDR3 nucleotides: TGTGCCATCAGTGGACCGACCAACCGGGAGGGATCCTACAATGAGCAGTTCTTC.

The V call is TRBV5-1, the J call TRBJ2-5; 7 bases match TRBD2. With 6 bases clipped from V and 5 bases from J, the junction kept 13 bases outside the gene matches. Germline loops: CDR1 SGHRS, CDR2 YFSETQ. The CDR3 spans 15 residues. CDR3 residues: CASTLGGEGRETQYF. In nucleotides, the CDR3 is TGCGCCAGCACCCTTGGGGGGGAGGGCCGGGAGACCCAGTACTTC.

The CDR3 reads CSASHRGRATFTDTQYF. The CDR3, as DNA: TGCAGTGCTAGTCATCGCGGGAGGGCCACATTCACAGATACGCAGTATTTT. The V and J genes are TRBV20-1 and TRBJ2-3, with 9 bases that match TRBD2. Germline V gives CDR1 DFQATT, CDR2 SNEGSKA (reference sequence). The ends lost 3 bases at V and 2 bases at J; junction bases unmatched: 12. The CDR3 totals 17 residues.

The J gene is TRBJ1-4, the V gene TRBV9; TRBD1 matches 7 bases. The germline gives CDR1 SGDLS, CDR2 YYNGEE. The V gene end was trimmed by 3 bases and the J gene end by 8 bases; junction bases not matched to a gene: 16. CDR3 length: 17 residues. In DNA, the CDR3 is TGTGCCAGCAGCGGACAGTCCGGGACAGCCTCGAGGGAAAAACTGTTTTTT. This sequence encodes CASSGQSGTASREKLFF.

The chain combines TRBV3-1 (or the pseudogene TRBV3-2) with TRBJ2-3, with 9 positions matching TRBD2. Per germline, CDR1 LGHDT and CDR2 YNNKEL (reference sequence). The CDR3 contains 17 residues. Trimming took 0 bases from V and 2 from J; bases not matched to a gene: 6. The CDR3 spells CASSQDSGGGATDTQYF. The CDR3 DNA sequence: TGTGCCAGCAGCCAAGATTCAGGCGGGGGGGCCACAGATACGCAGTATTTT.

The rearrangement links TRBV2 to TRBJ1-5; D not certain. The CDR3 consists of 16 residues. From germline, CDR1 is SNHLY and CDR2 FYNNEI. V was shortened by 6 bases and J by 4 bases, with 19 bases between the two germline ends. DNA for the CDR3: TGTGCCAGCAGCAGGCGGGCCCTTCGAGGAAATCAGCCCCAGCATTTT. Encoded protein: CASSRRALRGNQPQHF.

In DNA form, the CDR3 reads TGTGCCACTGAGACAAATAGCGGGAACTCCTACAATGAGCAGTTCTTC. It encodes CATETNSGNSYNEQFF. V is TRBV5-4 and J is TRBJ2-1; 8 positions match TRBD2. The germline CDR1 and CDR2 sequences are SGHNT and YYREEE (reference sequence). The CDR3 runs 16 residues. V shed 9 bases and J 0 bases; nucleotides not matched to a gene: 11.

The rearrangement links TRBV3-1 (or the pseudogene TRBV3-2) to TRBJ1-5, with a possible D match to TRBD1 (5 bases). This CDR3 has 14 amino acids. Per the germline V gene, CDR1 is LGHDT and CDR2 is YNNKEL (reference sequence). Trimming removed 0 bases from V and 8 bases from J, with 11 bases in between. The CDR3: CASSQDLSGKPQHF. In DNA, the CDR3 is TGTGCCAGCAGCCAAGATCTTTCAGGGAAGCCCCAGCATTTT.

V usage is TRBV19 and J usage is TRBJ2-7; D might be TRBD2 (7 bases). Germline lookup yields CDR1 LNHDA and CDR2 SQIVND (reference sequence). The CDR3 runs to 13 residues. Trimming took 4 bases from V and 4 from J, leaving 11 bases between them. The CDR3, as DNA: TGTGCCAGTAGTAGGCGGGGGCAATACGAGCAGTACTTC. Translating it yields CASSRRGQYEQYF. Full variable domain (outside the CDR3, taken from reference TRBV19 and TRBJ2-7): DGGITQSPKYLFRKEGQNVTLSCEQNLNHDAMYWYRQDPGQGLRLIYYSQIVNDFQKGDIAEGYSVSREKKESFPLTVTSAQKNPTAFYLCASSRRGQYEQYFGPGTRLTVT.

The rearrangement uses TRBV7-8 and TRBJ1-6; D remains ambiguous. The CDR3 spans 12 residues. The germline gives CDR1 SGHVS, CDR2 FQNEAQ. Between the trimmed V and J ends, which lost 5 bases and 7 bases, there was a span of 6 bases. The CDR3 reads CASSQINSPLHF. CDR3 in DNA: TGTGCCAGCAGCCAAATAAATTCACCCCTCCACTTT.

CDR3: CASSPSRGGNTDTQYF. The CDR3 DNA reads TGCGCCAGCAGCCCTTCTCGGGGGGGTAACACAGATACGCAGTATTTT. The chain recombines TRBV4-1 with TRBJ2-3; 8 nucleotides agree with TRBD2. Trimming cost V 4 bases and J 2 bases; bases outside gene matches: 8. The CDR3 is 16 amino acids. In germline, CDR1 is MGHRA, CDR2 YSYEKL.

V usage is TRBV5-1 and J usage is TRBJ2-2; 7 positions match TRBD1. Losses at the gene ends were 4 bases for V and 6 bases for J; bases not matched to a gene: 9. The CDR3 is made up of 15 amino acids. The V gene's germline CDR1 is SGHRS and CDR2 YFSETQ. Here the CDR3 DNA reads TGCGCCAGCAGCCTGAAGACAGGGTCGGCCGGGGAGCTGTTTTTT. Translating gives CASSLKTGSAGELFF.

This clone came up a few times. One end of the junction does not line up with germline, which may come from a read error. The chain joins TRBV7-9 to TRBJ1-2, with D perhaps matching TRBD1 (6 bases). The CDR3 has 12 amino acids. Germline V gene data show CDR1 as SEHNR and CDR2 as FQNEAQ (reference sequence). The CDR3 protein is CASSSGQRPGLF. CDR3 DNA sequence: TGTGCCAGCAGCTCTGGACAGCGGCCGGGCCTCTTC.

This clone was seen a handful of times. The chain is built from TRBV24-1 and TRBJ1-3; D unresolved. Germline loops: CDR1 KGHDR, CDR2 SFDVKD. V lost 1 base, J lost 6 bases, and 21 bases lay in between. This CDR3 spans 18 amino acids. CDR3 DNA: TGTGCCACCAGTGATTTCCCCATAGTATGTGCGCTAGAAAACACCATATATTTT. It specifies CATSDFPIVCALENTIYF.

This clone is classed as medium-sized. CDR3 in amino acids: CASSRAVIERRYEQYF. Written as DNA, the CDR3 is TGTGCCAGCAGTCGAGCCGTGATTGAGCGCCGCTACGAGCAGTACTTC. The chain combines TRBV28 with TRBJ2-7, with D uncertain. CDR1 is MDHEN and CDR2 is SYDVKM in the germline V gene. Trimming removed 5 bases at V and 3 bases at J, with 20 bases between. The length of the CDR3 is 16 residues.

The gene calls are TRBV19 and TRBJ2-7; perhaps TRBD1 as D (6 bases). The V end was cut by 10 bases, the J end by 3 bases, with 19 bases between. The CDR3 is 14 residues long. From germline, CDR1 is LNHDA and CDR2 SQIVND (reference sequence). CDR3 residues: CATGNKGGIYEQYF. Written as DNA, the CDR3 is TGTGCCACCGGTAATAAAGGGGGAATCTACGAGCAGTACTTC.

The chain links TRBV19 to TRBJ2-7, with 9 bases aligning to TRBD2. V shed 6 bases, J shed 3 bases, and the junction held 3 bases outside the gene matches. CDR1 and CDR2 (germline): LNHDA, SQIVND (reference sequence). The CDR3 is made up of 13 amino acids. Here the CDR3 reads CASRNSGSYEQYF. For the CDR3, the DNA is TGTGCCAGTAGAAATAGCGGGAGCTACGAGCAGTACTTC.